The 5 T cell receptor beta chains listed next were all sequenced from one sample in a study of a mutant IDH1 vaccine in newly diagnosed glioma. These TCRs' antigens remain unknown. The time point is: week 47, end of study. Vaccination comprised doses that each held 300 ug of mutant IDH1 20-mer peptide, plus topical imiquimod. Assay: immunoSEQ multiplex PCR; the TCRdb copy retains only in-frame clones and omits some. This sample carries tens of thousands of clones, less than 65% of them seen once, and the ten largest clones take about 4.8%. Sequenced material: peripheral blood mononuclear cells (PBMCs), taken from a glioma patient whose treatment included an IDH1 peptide vaccine. The receptors were gathered from a man aged 40-55 years with glioma. Some clones in this sample may be carry-over from other donors' samples.

This clone was seen a handful of times. This chain connects TRBV2 to TRBJ1-5, with TRBD1 as a possible D gene (6 bases). Trimming shortened V by 6 bases and J by 3 bases, and 9 bases separated the two germline ends. The germline V gene encodes CDR1 SNHLY and CDR2 FYNNEI. This CDR3 is 13 amino acids long. CDR3 residues: CASRKGVNQPQHF. The CDR3 nucleotides are TGTGCCAGCAGAAAGGGGGTCAATCAGCCCCAGCATTTT.

The chain has TRBV5-1 and TRBJ1-3; a possible D gene is TRBD1 (5 bases). Trimming stripped 3 bases from V and 0 bases from J, with 13 bases between. Per the germline V gene, CDR1 is SGHRS and CDR2 is YFSETQ. CDR3 length: 16 residues. CDR3 coding DNA: TGCGCCAGCAGCTGGAGCGGGGGGAGCTCTGGAAACACCATATATTTT. The encoded protein is CASSWSGGSSGNTIYF.

This rearrangement joins TRBV5-4 to TRBJ2-7; D not certain. Trimming left V 0 bases short and J 3 bases short, with 13 bases between. Germline CDR1 is SGHNT and CDR2 is YYREEE (reference sequence). This CDR3 is built from 15 residues. The CDR3 is CASSLGLDPYYEQYF. In DNA form, the CDR3 reads TGTGCCAGCAGCTTGGGTTTGGACCCCTACTACGAGCAGTACTTC.

This clone was seen a handful of times. The chain uses TRBV29-1 and TRBJ1-1; no reliable D call. Trimming took 4 bases from V and 5 from J, leaving 8 bases between them. Germline CDR1 and CDR2: SQVTM and ANQGSEA. This CDR3 is built from 11 residues. DNA of the CDR3: TGCAGCGTTGGTTCGGCTACTGAAGCTTTCTTT. Translating gives CSVGSATEAFF.

The chain links TRBV6-1 to TRBJ2-2; D possibly matches TRBD1 or TRBD2 (5 bases each). Germline loops: CDR1 MNHNS, CDR2 SASEGT. Trimming took 4 bases from V and 5 from J, leaving 8 bases between them. The CDR3 is made up of 13 amino acids. Written as DNA, the CDR3 is TGTGCCAGCAGTGCCGGGGCGACCGGGGAGCTGTTTTTT. Amino acid sequence: CASSAGATGELFF.